The 23 T cell receptor beta chains presented below share a single source sample, sequenced in a study of beta chain bispecific antibodies for T cell cancers. Notes on the study in general: Most targeted TRBV signal came from the leukemia cell line cells, not normal T cells.

TCRdb ran MiXCR on the 5' RACE reads and lists one entry per CDR3 protein. This table holds 21,000 or so distinct CDR3 sequences, less than 3% found once. T cells were expanded from blood mononuclear cells for approximately 3 days with anti-CD3 OKT3 or CD3/CD28 beads. Their cognate antigens are unknown. Sequencing was carried out using healthy donor T cells cultured with leukemia cells. Receptors were obtained from a human donor in good health. Some clones in this sample may be carry-over from other donors' samples.

This clonotype is medium-sized (0.01 to 0.1%) within its sample. The chain carries TRBV5-1 and TRBJ2-5; the match to TRBD1 covers 9 bases. V shed 0 bases and J 4 bases; nucleotides not matched to a gene: 10. CDR3 length: 17 residues. Looked up from germline, CDR1 is SGHRS and CDR2 is YFSETQ. CDR3 region: CASSLASIGQGSETQYF. CDR3 nucleotides: TGCGCCAGCAGCTTGGCCAGTATCGGACAGGGGTCAGAGACCCAGTACTTC.

J is TRBJ1-1 and V is TRBV2; a weak D match, TRBD1 (6 bases). This CDR3 is 13 amino acids long. Germline V lookup: CDR1 SNHLY, CDR2 FYNNEI. V lost 8 bases and J 3 bases, leaving 13 bases between the germline ends. CDR3 DNA sequence: TGTGCCAGCTTTTTTCACAGGGACACTGAAGCTTTCTTT. Amino acid sequence: CASFFHRDTEAFF.

There are many counts of this clonotype. The V and J genes are TRBV10-3 and TRBJ2-7; D gene ambiguous. Between the trimmed V and J ends, which lost 3 bases and 2 bases, there was a span of 8 bases. This CDR3 spans 13 amino acids. In germline, CDR1 is ENHRY, CDR2 SYGVKD. CDR3: CAISERQTYEQYF. For the CDR3, the DNA is TGTGCCATCAGTGAACGGCAGACCTACGAGCAGTACTTC.

This clonotype was recorded many times. This chain links TRBV27 with TRBJ2-1; no clear D gene. CDR3 length: 12 residues. The V gene's germline CDR1 is MNHEY and CDR2 SMNVEV (reference sequence). Trimming took 4 bases from V and 9 from J, leaving 10 bases between them. The CDR3 DNA is TGTGCCAGCAGTTCCCATCCCCTTGAGCAGTTCTTC. This codes for CASSSHPLEQFF.

This clonotype was picked up many times. The chain is built from TRBV7-2 and TRBJ2-5; D call uncertain. Germline assignment: CDR1 SGHTA and CDR2 FQGNSA. The CDR3 extends over 15 amino acids. Trimming took off 2 bases at V and 5 bases at J, with 15 bases between the two ends. DNA of the CDR3: TGTGCCAGCAGCTTATTCCCGGAAGCCAGGGAGACCCAGTACTTC. This codes for CASSLFPEARETQYF.

This clonotype is deemed large. The V and J genes are TRBV12-3 or TRBV12-4 and TRBJ2-7; 11 bases are shared with TRBD1. The ends lost 5 bases at V and 4 bases at J; junction bases unmatched: 7. The CDR3 runs to 15 residues. Written as DNA, the CDR3 is TGTGCCAGCAGTCCCCGGACAGGGGGCCGGTACGAGCAGTACTTC. This codes for CASSPRTGGRYEQYF.

This clonotype has a count of ten or more. This rearrangement joins TRBV5-1 to TRBJ2-7; TRBD1 matches at 10 bases. V trimming: 3 bases; J trimming: 0 bases; junction bases outside the gene matches: 9. Germline CDR1 is SGHRS and CDR2 is YFSETQ. CDR3 length equals 17 residues. The CDR3 region has the DNA TGCGCCAGCAGCTCCCAGACAGGGGGCTTTCTCTCCTACGAGCAGTACTTC. It is translated as CASSSQTGGFLSYEQYF.

This clonotype was recorded many times. The V gene is TRBV20-1, the J gene TRBJ1-1; 9 bases are a match to TRBD1. Unmatched junction bases numbered 8, after V lost 0 bases and J lost 0 bases. Looked up from germline, CDR1 is DFQATT and CDR2 is SNEGSKA (reference sequence). The CDR3 contains 17 residues. As DNA, the CDR3 is TGCAGTGCTAGAGATAACACAGGGGGCTTTGTGAACACTGAAGCTTTCTTT. It yields the protein CSARDNTGGFVNTEAFF.

This clonotype was counted many times. J is TRBJ2-7 and V is TRBV20-1; a weak D match, TRBD1 (6 bases). Germline lookup yields CDR1 DFQATT and CDR2 SNEGSKA (reference sequence). CDR3 size: 12 residues. Trimming took 3 bases from V and 13 from J, leaving 19 bases between them. For the CDR3, the DNA is TGCAGTGCTAGCGACTTACAGGGTCCTATATACTTC. This sequence encodes CSASDLQGPIYF.

This clonotype was detected ten times or more. The chain carries TRBV12-3 or TRBV12-4 and TRBJ1-1; a weak D match, TRBD1 (5 bases). Deletions cut 2 bases from V and 5 bases from J, with 12 bases between. The CDR3 is 14 amino acids. As DNA, the CDR3 is TGTGCCAGCAGTTTATCCCAGGGTTGGACTGAAGCTTTCTTT. Translated: CASSLSQGWTEAFF.

The table lists this clonotype with many counts. The chain joins TRBV2 to TRBJ2-2, with 8 bases identical to TRBD1. The junction had 17 bases not matched to a gene; V was cut back by 6 bases and J by 2 bases. The CDR3 runs to 19 residues. Germline assignment: CDR1 SNHLY and CDR2 FYNNEI. The CDR3 sequence is CASRPRTGITPPNTGELFF. CDR3 DNA: TGTGCCAGCAGGCCGCGGACAGGGATTACACCTCCAAACACCGGGGAGCTGTTTTTT.

This clonotype was found many times. The chain couples TRBV20-1 to TRBJ2-2; TRBD2 aligns across 7 bases. V shed 2 bases, J shed 2 bases, and the junction held 8 bases outside the gene matches. The germline V gene encodes CDR1 DFQATT and CDR2 SNEGSKA (reference sequence). This CDR3 spans 16 amino acids. The CDR3, as DNA: TGCAGTGCTAGACCCCTTGGGGGGGGAAACACCGGGGAGCTGTTTTTT. Protein: CSARPLGGGNTGELFF.

This sequence joins TRBV5-4 and TRBJ2-5; the match to TRBD2 covers 9 bases. Looked up from germline, CDR1 is SGHNT and CDR2 is YYREEE (reference sequence). This CDR3 comprises 14 residues. With V trimmed by 4 bases and J by 4 bases, 5 bases remained unmatched. The chain's CDR3 is CASSILAGGETQYF. The CDR3, as DNA: TGTGCCAGCAGCATACTAGCGGGCGGAGAGACCCAGTACTTC.

Many counts were recorded for this clonotype. The chain recombines TRBV5-5 with TRBJ2-7; D perhaps matches TRBD2 (5 bases). The CDR3 contains 15 residues. Trimming took off 4 bases at V and 2 bases at J, with 16 bases between the two ends. Germline loops: CDR1 SGHKS, CDR2 YYEKEE (reference sequence). CDR3 in amino acids: CASSPRDWVPYEQYF. CDR3 nucleotide sequence: TGTGCCAGCAGCCCCCGGGATTGGGTTCCCTACGAGCAGTACTTC.

This clonotype was seen a handful of times. This sequence joins TRBV20-1 and TRBJ2-7, with 8 bases fitting TRBD2. V shed 3 bases and J 4 bases; nucleotides not matched to a gene: 5. Germline loops: CDR1 DFQATT, CDR2 SNEGSKA (reference sequence). CDR3 size: 13 residues. CDR3 nucleotide sequence: TGCAGTGCTAGCGGGGGGGAAATGTACGAGCAGTACTTC. It encodes CSASGGEMYEQYF.

This clonotype was counted at least ten times. The genes are TRBV19 and TRBJ2-2; 8 bases are shared with TRBD1. This CDR3 has 14 amino acids. After removal of 3 bases from V and 7 bases from J, the junction contained 4 bases not matched to a gene. Per the germline V gene, CDR1 is LNHDA and CDR2 is SQIVND (reference sequence). The CDR3 is CASSMAQGGGELFF. In nucleotides, the CDR3 is TGTGCCAGTAGTATGGCACAGGGGGGCGGGGAGCTGTTTTTT.

This clonotype was seen ten or more times. The CDR3 here is CASSLWDRELNSPLHF. In DNA, the CDR3 is TGTGCCAGCAGCTTATGGGACAGGGAACTAAATTCACCCCTCCACTTT. The chain combines TRBV7-6 with TRBJ1-6; the match to TRBD1 covers 9 bases. Germline CDR1 and CDR2: SGHVS and FNYEAQ. The junction had 6 bases not matched to a gene; V was cut back by 2 bases and J by 7 bases. The CDR3 covers 16 residues.

The sample holds many counts of this clonotype. The V call is TRBV4-1, the J call TRBJ2-7; the D call may be TRBD1 or TRBD2 (6 bases each). Germline values: CDR1 MGHRA, CDR2 YSYEKL. V was cut by 1 base and J by 4 bases, with 17 bases left in between. This CDR3 has 16 amino acids. The CDR3 is CASSQGPLGAGYEQYF. The CDR3 coding sequence is TGCGCCAGCAGCCAAGGACCCCTGGGGGCGGGATACGAGCAGTACTTC.

This clonotype was seen many times. The chain has TRBV7-9 and TRBJ2-1; weak D call: TRBD1 (6 bases). The CDR3 has 15 amino acids. Trimming took 5 bases from V and 9 from J, leaving 20 bases between them. Per the germline V gene, CDR1 is SEHNR and CDR2 is FQNEAQ (reference sequence). CDR3 coding DNA: TGTGCCAGCAGCCAAGGTTCGGCAGGGGTGGTTGAGCAGTTCTTC. Protein sequence: CASSQGSAGVVEQFF.

This clonotype was picked up many times. The chain uses TRBV29-1 and TRBJ2-2; D remains unclear. The V end lost 4 bases, the J end lost 2 bases, and 5 bases lay between the germline ends. There are 12 residues in the CDR3. The V gene's germline CDR1 is SQVTM and CDR2 ANQGSEA. The CDR3 DNA follows: TGCAGCGTTGTACAAAACACCGGGGAGCTGTTTTTT. Translating gives CSVVQNTGELFF.

This clonotype was seen ten or more times. The genes are TRBV11-2 and TRBJ2-7, with 8 bases aligning to TRBD1. The CDR3 spans 14 residues. In germline, CDR1 is SGHAT, CDR2 FQNNGV. The V segment lost 2 bases and the J segment 6 bases; nucleotides outside the gene matches: 6. In DNA, the CDR3 is TGTGCCAGCAGCTTATATGCAGGGGGCAGCGAGCAGTACTTC. Its translation is CASSLYAGGSEQYF. Supplemented by reference TRBV11-2 and TRBJ2-7, the full variable domain reads EAGVAQSPRYKIIEKRQSVAFWCNPISGHATLYWYQQILGQGPKLLIQFQNNGVVDDSQLPKDRFSAERLKGVDSTLKIQPAKLEDSAVYLCASSLYAGGSEQYFGPGTRLTVT.

This clonotype was counted many times. This chain links TRBV11-2 with TRBJ1-1; D is undetermined. The ends were cut back, 5 bases at V and 4 bases at J, with 11 bases in the middle. The CDR3 runs to 13 residues. Germline V CDR1 and CDR2: SGHAT, FQNNGV. The CDR3 DNA is TGTGCCAGCAGCCCCGAGGGTACCACTGAAGCTTTCTTT. Translated: CASSPEGTTEAFF.

The V and J genes are TRBV6-2 or TRBV6-3 and TRBJ2-3; 13 nucleotides align to TRBD2. The V gene end was trimmed by 0 bases and the J gene end by 7 bases; junction bases not matched to a gene: 4. Germline V gene lookup returns CDR1 MNHEY and CDR2 SVGEGT. The CDR3 loop spans 16 amino acids. CDR3 sequence: CASSYSGTSGAYTQYF. CDR3 bases: TGTGCCAGCAGTTACTCCGGGACTAGCGGGGCTTATACGCAGTATTTT.